A single sample gave rise to the 22 T cell receptor beta chains below, sequenced in a study of T-cell memory formation after mild COVID-19. TCRdb re-called the 5' RACE reads with MiXCR, one entry per CDR3 protein. The profile covers around 260,000 distinct CDR3 sequences, with roughly 15% appearing a single time and 20% to 25% taken by the ten largest. The sample taken for sequencing was PBMCs or a T cell subset sorted from them (not recorded which). These receptors were taken from a man aged 18 to 29 who had mild COVID-19 (a few samples of this study predate the infection). Cell type and time point are not known.

Only a few counts were recorded for this clonotype. The chain combines TRBV5-1 with TRBJ2-3; a possible D gene is TRBD1 (6 bases). This CDR3 is built from 14 residues. V was cut by 2 bases and J by 4 bases, with 11 bases left in between. The germline CDR1 and CDR2 sequences are SGHRS and YFSETQ. The CDR3 sequence: CASSLTGSPDTQYF. The DNA for the CDR3 is TGCGCCAGCAGCTTAACAGGGTCGCCAGATACGCAGTATTTT.

In its sample, this clonotype was seen a few times. The chain links TRBV4-1 to TRBJ1-3; TRBD1 aligns across 7 bases. The CDR3 is made up of 16 amino acids. V was pared by 1 base and J by 2 bases, with 5 bases of the junction left unmatched. Germline CDR1 MGHRA, CDR2 YSYEKL. This CDR3 is CASSQATGFTGNTIYF. CDR3 nucleotide sequence: TGCGCCAGCAGCCAAGCGACAGGGTTCACTGGAAACACCATATATTTT.

This clonotype showed up just a few times. The V call is TRBV5-6, the J call TRBJ2-7; D is unresolved. This CDR3 comprises 13 residues. V was clipped by 1 base and J by 8 bases, with 13 bases between them. Per the germline V gene, CDR1 is SGHDT and CDR2 is YYEEEE. The CDR3, as DNA: TGTGCCAGCAGCTTGCTGGCAGGCGGTAAGCAGTACGTC. Amino acid sequence: CASSLLAGGKQYV.

The V gene is TRBV29-1, the J gene TRBJ2-4; 8 nucleotides align to TRBD2. The V and J ends lost 2 bases and 5 bases, in that order; junction bases with no gene match: 8. The germline gives CDR1 SQVTM, CDR2 ANQGSEA. The CDR3 consists of 15 residues. CDR3 loop: CSVEPAGGDQNIQYF. The CDR3 coding sequence is TGCAGCGTTGAACCGGCGGGGGGAGACCAAAACATTCAGTACTTC.

The rearrangement links TRBV6-5 to TRBJ1-4; perhaps TRBD1 as D (5 bases). The length of the CDR3 is 16 residues. CDR1 is MNHEY and CDR2 is SVGAGI in the germline V gene. Trimming left V 1 base short and J 7 bases short, with 16 bases between. The CDR3 DNA reads as TGTGCCAGCAGTTACTACGGGGCGGGGCCGGTTGAAAAACTGTTTTTT. This gives the protein CASSYYGAGPVEKLFF.

This chain uses TRBV4-1 with TRBJ2-2; possible D gene TRBD1, 6 bases. The V and J ends lost 1 base and 9 bases respectively, with 12 bases between them. CDR1 and CDR2 from the germline V gene are MGHRA and YSYEKL. The CDR3 is 14 residues long. The CDR3 protein is CASSQVVGTRELFF. CDR3 sequence (DNA): TGCGCCAGCAGCCAAGTAGTTGGGACACGGGAGCTGTTTTTT.

This chain connects TRBV7-2 to TRBJ2-7, with TRBD1 identical over 9 bases. The length of the CDR3 is 15 residues. With 4 bases clipped from V and 1 base from J, the junction kept 5 bases outside the gene matches. Germline CDR1 SGHTA, CDR2 FQGNSA. CDR3 DNA: TGTGCCAGCAGCTCCTCCGGGACAGGGTCCTACGAGCAGTACGTC. Translating gives CASSSSGTGSYEQYV.

The chain carries TRBV5-6 and TRBJ2-3; D is possibly TRBD2 (6 bases). V shed 1 base and J shed 0 bases, with 18 bases lying between them. Germline V CDR1 and CDR2: SGHDT, YYEEEE. The CDR3 runs 18 residues. The CDR3 loop reads CASSLLSWRGASTDTQYF. The CDR3, as DNA: TGTGCCAGCAGCTTGTTGTCCTGGCGGGGAGCTAGCACAGATACGCAGTATTTT.

This clonotype was observed a handful of times. The chain employs TRBV28 and TRBJ1-1; a weak D match, TRBD1 (5 bases). Trimming shortened V by 5 bases and J by 3 bases, and 16 bases separated the two germline ends. The germline gives CDR1 MDHEN, CDR2 SYDVKM. The CDR3 totals 15 residues. CDR3 region: CASSTIGAKDTEAFF. CDR3 in DNA: TGTGCCAGCAGTACAATTGGGGCCAAGGACACTGAAGCTTTCTTT.

This rearrangement joins TRBV7-2 to TRBJ2-2, with D unclear. Trimming pared 0 bases from V and 6 bases from J, leaving 2 bases between. Looked up from germline, CDR1 is SGHTA and CDR2 is FQGNSA. The CDR3 consists of 12 residues. The CDR3 loop is CASSLAPGELFF. The CDR3 region has the DNA TGTGCCAGCAGCTTAGCCCCCGGGGAGCTGTTTTTT.

V gene TRBV5-1 combines with J gene TRBJ1-5; 7 nucleotides line up with TRBD1. Trimming at V came to 1 base and at J to 1 base, leaving 5 bases not matched to a gene. The germline V gene encodes CDR1 SGHRS and CDR2 YFSETQ. The CDR3 has 16 residues. The CDR3 loop reads CASSLTGDGSNQPQHF. In DNA, the CDR3 is TGCGCCAGCAGCTTGACAGGGGATGGGAGCAATCAGCCCCAGCATTTT.

This chain joins TRBV27 and TRBJ1-6; 11 bases are shared with TRBD1. The CDR3 is 17 amino acids. V was pared by 5 bases and J by 14 bases, with 17 bases of the junction left unmatched. Germline V CDR1 and CDR2: MNHEY, SMNVEV (reference sequence). The CDR3 loop reads CASSTFPGTGGKFSLHF. CDR3 DNA: TGTGCCAGCAGTACTTTCCCCGGGACAGGGGGGAAATTTTCCCTCCACTTT.

This rearrangement joins TRBV20-1 to TRBJ2-5; a possible D gene is TRBD1 (6 bases). This CDR3 region has 15 residues. The V end lost 1 base, the J end lost 4 bases, and 16 bases lay between the germline ends. Germline CDR1 DFQATT, CDR2 SNEGSKA (reference sequence). CDR3 region: CSARVGTLWPETQYF. The CDR3 bases are TGCAGTGCTAGAGTCGGGACACTGTGGCCAGAGACCCAGTACTTC.

This clonotype was picked up many times. The chain is built from TRBV24-1 and TRBJ2-1; weak D call: TRBD2 (5 bases). The CDR3 is made up of 16 amino acids. The V gene's germline CDR1 is KGHDR and CDR2 SFDVKD. The V end lost 4 bases, the J end lost 8 bases, and 20 bases lay between the germline ends. The CDR3 sequence is CATSDPGLAPLDEQFF. CDR3 in DNA: TGTGCCACCAGTGACCCTGGGCTAGCCCCTTTGGATGAGCAGTTCTTC.

The rearrangement uses TRBV5-1 and TRBJ2-7; TRBD1 matches at 8 bases. V shed 4 bases and J 1 base; nucleotides not matched to a gene: 4. The CDR3 runs to 14 residues. In germline, CDR1 is SGHRS, CDR2 YFSETQ. CDR3 in DNA: TGCGCCAGCAGCCCTGGGGACAGGTCCTACGAGCAGTACGTC. Its translation is CASSPGDRSYEQYV.

This chain joins TRBV10-3 and TRBJ2-7, with D possibly called TRBD1 or TRBD2 (5 bases each). This CDR3 spans 13 amino acids. The V gene's germline CDR1 is ENHRY and CDR2 SYGVKD. V was shortened by 3 bases and J by 3 bases, with 9 bases between the two germline ends. The CDR3 reads CAISENGGYEQYV. CDR3 sequence (DNA): TGTGCCATCAGTGAAAATGGGGGCTACGAGCAGTACGTC.

A few counts support this clonotype. The CDR3 spells CASSYSTGDTGELFF. The CDR3 coding sequence is TGTGCCAGCAGTTATTCCACAGGGGACACCGGGGAGCTGTTTTTT. V and J are TRBV6-5 and TRBJ2-2; 7 nucleotides match TRBD1. CDR1 and CDR2 (germline): MNHEY, SVGAGI. J lost 3 bases, V lost 3 bases, and 4 bases had no gene match. CDR3 size: 15 residues.

Only a few counts were recorded for this clonotype. The chain employs TRBV29-1 and TRBJ2-3, with 12 bases that match TRBD2. Per the germline V gene, CDR1 is SQVTM and CDR2 is ANQGSEA. Trimming at V came to 2 bases and at J to 1 base, leaving 1 base not matched to a gene. This CDR3 spans 15 amino acids. CDR3 sequence: CSVERTSGGTDTQYF. The CDR3 nucleotides are TGCAGCGTTGAACGGACTAGCGGGGGCACAGATACGCAGTATTTT.

In this sample, this clonotype turned up a few times. The chain employs TRBV5-1 and TRBJ2-3; D unresolved. Deletions cut 0 bases from V and 3 bases from J, with 11 bases between. Germline V lookup: CDR1 SGHRS, CDR2 YFSETQ. This CDR3 is built from 15 residues. The CDR3 is CASSLAVKATDTQYF. CDR3 in DNA: TGCGCCAGCAGCTTGGCGGTCAAGGCGACAGATACGCAGTATTTT.

This clonotype was seen many times. V usage is TRBV12-3 or TRBV12-4 and J usage is TRBJ2-4; D unresolved. The CDR3 spans 15 residues. Between the trimmed V and J ends, which lost 5 bases and 0 bases, there was a span of 11 bases. Here the CDR3 reads CASSLLGLAKNIQYF. Written as DNA, the CDR3 is TGTGCCAGCAGTCTTCTGGGGTTAGCCAAAAACATTCAGTACTTC.

The chain is built from TRBV7-8 and TRBJ1-1; D is undetermined. The CDR3 covers 15 residues. Trimming left V 5 bases short and J 0 bases short, with 13 bases between. Germline V lookup: CDR1 SGHVS, CDR2 FQNEAQ. CDR3 sequence: CASSTLTKLNTEAFF. Here the CDR3 DNA reads TGTGCCAGCAGCACCCTGACCAAACTGAACACTGAAGCTTTCTTT. Variable domain in full (rest from reference TRBV7-8 and TRBJ1-1): GAGVSQSPRYKVAKRGQDVALRCDPISGHVSLFWYQQALGQGPEFLTYFQNEAQLDKSGLPSDRFFAERPEGSVSTLKIQRTQQEDSAVYLCASSTLTKLNTEAFFGQGTRLTVV.

This clonotype was detected ten times or more. The gene calls are TRBV25-1 and TRBJ1-6, with D unclear. CDR1 MGHDK and CDR2 SYGVNS come from the germline V gene. The V and J ends lost 6 bases and 8 bases respectively, with 11 bases between them. This CDR3 is 13 amino acids long. CDR3 sequence (DNA): TGTGCCAGCAGGCGAGGCACTGATTCACCCCTCCACTTT. Translation: CASRRGTDSPLHF.